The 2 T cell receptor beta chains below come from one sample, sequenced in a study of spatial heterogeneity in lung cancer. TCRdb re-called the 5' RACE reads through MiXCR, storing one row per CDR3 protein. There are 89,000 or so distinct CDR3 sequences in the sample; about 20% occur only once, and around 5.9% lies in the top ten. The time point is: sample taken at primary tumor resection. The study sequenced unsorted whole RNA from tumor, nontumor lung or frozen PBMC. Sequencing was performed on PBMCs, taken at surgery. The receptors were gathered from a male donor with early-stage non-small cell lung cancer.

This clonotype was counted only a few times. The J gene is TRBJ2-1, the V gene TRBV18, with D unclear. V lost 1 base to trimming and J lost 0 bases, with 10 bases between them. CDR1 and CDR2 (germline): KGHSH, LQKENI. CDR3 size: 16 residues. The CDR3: CASSPQAQSSYNEQFF. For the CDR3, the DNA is TGTGCCAGCTCACCACAAGCGCAGAGCTCCTACAATGAGCAGTTCTTC. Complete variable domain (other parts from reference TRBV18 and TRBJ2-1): NAGVMQNPRHLVRRRGQEARLRCSPMKGHSHVYWYRQLPEEGLKFMVYLQKENIIDESGMPKERFSAEFPKEGPSILRIQQVVRGDSAAYFCASSPQAQSSYNEQFFGPGTRLTVL.

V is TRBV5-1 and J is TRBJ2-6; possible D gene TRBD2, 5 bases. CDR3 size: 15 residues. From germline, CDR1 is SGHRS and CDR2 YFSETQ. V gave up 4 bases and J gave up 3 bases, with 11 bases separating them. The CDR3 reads CASSAGGVGANVLTF. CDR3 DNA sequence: TGCGCCAGCAGCGCGGGTGGGGTTGGGGCCAACGTCCTGACTTTC. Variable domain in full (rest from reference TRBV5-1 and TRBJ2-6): KAGVTQTPRYLIKTRGQQVTLSCSPISGHRSVSWYQQTPGQGLQFLFEYFSETQRNKGNFPGRFSGRQFSNSRSEMNVSTLELGDSALYLCASSAGGVGANVLTFGAGSRLTVL.